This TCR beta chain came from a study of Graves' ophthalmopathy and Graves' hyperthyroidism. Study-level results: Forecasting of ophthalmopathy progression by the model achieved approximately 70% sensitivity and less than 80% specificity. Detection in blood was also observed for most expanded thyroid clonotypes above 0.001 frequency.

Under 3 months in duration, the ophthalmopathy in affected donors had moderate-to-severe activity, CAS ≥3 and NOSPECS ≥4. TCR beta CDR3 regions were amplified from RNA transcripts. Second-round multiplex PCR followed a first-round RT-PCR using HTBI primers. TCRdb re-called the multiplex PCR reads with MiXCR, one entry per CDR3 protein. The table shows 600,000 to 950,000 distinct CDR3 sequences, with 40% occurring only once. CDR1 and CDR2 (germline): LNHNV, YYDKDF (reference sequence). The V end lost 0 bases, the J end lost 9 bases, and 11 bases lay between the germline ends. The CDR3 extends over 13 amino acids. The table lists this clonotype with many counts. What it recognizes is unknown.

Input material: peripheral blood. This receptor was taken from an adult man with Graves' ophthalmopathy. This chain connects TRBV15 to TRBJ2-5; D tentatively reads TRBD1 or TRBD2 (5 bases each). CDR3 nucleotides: TGTGCCACCAGCAGAGAGCCGATGGGGGCCCAGTACTTC. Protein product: CATSREPMGAQYF.